The 27 T cell receptor beta chains presented below share a single source sample, sequenced in a study of T cells in Graves' hyperthyroidism and ophthalmopathy. Amplified TCR beta CDR3 regions derived from RNA transcripts. When the TCR CDR3 underwent first-round RT-PCR, the HTBI primer set was used. TCRdb re-called the multiplex PCR reads with MiXCR, one entry per CDR3 protein. The sample yields hundreds of thousands of distinct CDR3 sequences, approximately 13% seen once. Source material: blood. The receptors were gathered from a woman between 18 and 30 years old with Graves' hyperthyroidism.

The sample holds a few counts of this clonotype. The V call is TRBV4-1, the J call TRBJ2-5, with no clear D. In germline, CDR1 is MGHRA, CDR2 YSYEKL. This CDR3 comprises 15 residues. The V end lost 3 bases, the J end lost 1 base, and 12 bases lay between the germline ends. The chain's CDR3 is CASSHTYYTQETQYF. The CDR3 DNA reads as TGCGCCAGCAGCCATACCTACTACACCCAAGAGACCCAGTACTTC.

This clonotype was detected many times. J is TRBJ2-2 and V is TRBV7-9; D may be TRBD2 (5 bases). Germline V gene sequence: CDR1 SEHNR, CDR2 FQNEAQ (reference sequence). This CDR3 spans 16 amino acids. Trimming took off 2 bases at V and 0 bases at J, with 10 bases between the two ends. The CDR3 sequence is CASSLSGLANTGELFF. CDR3 in DNA: TGTGCCAGCAGCTTATCTGGACTTGCGAACACCGGGGAGCTGTTTTTT.

A remark on this clonotype: This may be a read error: a much more frequent sequence differs by one nucleotide. This chain uses TRBV28 with TRBJ2-1, with D uncertain. The DNA end favors TRBJ2-7, so the J call may be wrong. This CDR3 spans 16 amino acids. Germline-derived CDR1 and CDR2 are MDHEN and SYDVKM. The DNA of the CDR3 is TGTGCCAGCAGTTTAGATGACTTGAGCTCCTACAATGAGCAGTACTTC. This translates into CASSLDDLSSYNEQYF.

The table lists this clonotype with many counts. This chain connects TRBV11-2 to TRBJ1-2; no reliable D call. Germline CDR1 SGHAT, CDR2 FQNNGV. This CDR3 spans 15 amino acids. V shed 5 bases and J shed 4 bases, with 17 bases lying between them. The CDR3 nucleotides are TGTGCCAGCAGCCCCGCCCCGTGGAGCGGCTATGGCTACACCTTC. This sequence encodes CASSPAPWSGYGYTF.

The chain is built from TRBV11-1 and TRBJ2-7; 14 bases are shared with TRBD2. The germline V gene has CDR1 SGHAT and CDR2 FQDESV (reference sequence). The CDR3 runs 16 residues. Losses at the gene ends were 4 bases for V and 5 bases for J; bases not matched to a gene: 7. The CDR3 sequence: CASSSRTSGRSNEQYF. DNA for the CDR3: TGTGCCAGCAGCTCCCGGACTAGCGGGAGGAGCAACGAGCAGTACTTC.

The rearrangement uses TRBV4-2 and TRBJ2-3; 15 bases match TRBD2. Germline lookup yields CDR1 LGHNA and CDR2 YNFKEQ. V lost 1 base and J lost 3; bases outside the gene matches: 2. This CDR3 is built from 17 residues. The CDR3 sequence is CASSQGTSGRATDTQYF. The CDR3 DNA sequence: TGTGCCAGCAGCCAAGGGACTAGCGGGAGGGCTACAGATACGCAGTATTTT.

CDR3 bases: TGCAGTGCTTATAGCGGGACTAGCTCCTACAATGAGCAGTTCTTC. Its translation is CSAYSGTSSYNEQFF. The V gene is TRBV20-1, the J gene TRBJ2-1; TRBD2 matches at 8 bases. V shed 5 bases and J 0 bases; nucleotides not matched to a gene: 6. This CDR3 has 15 amino acids. CDR1 DFQATT and CDR2 SNEGSKA come from the germline V gene (reference sequence).

In its sample, this clonotype was seen a few times. Here the CDR3 reads CASSDSGSVSDTQYF. The CDR3 bases are TGCGCCAGCAGCGATAGCGGGAGTGTTTCAGATACGCAGTATTTT. V usage is TRBV5-1 and J usage is TRBJ2-3; 9 positions match TRBD2. This CDR3 is 15 amino acids long. V lost 4 bases and J lost 4; bases outside the gene matches: 7. Germline V gene data show CDR1 as SGHRS and CDR2 as YFSETQ.

The rearrangement uses TRBV12-3 or TRBV12-4 and TRBJ1-2, with D maybe TRBD1 (5 bases). The CDR3 has 14 amino acids. V was pared by 5 bases and J by 3 bases, with 13 bases between. Written as DNA, the CDR3 is TGTGCCAGCAGTGTGGATGGGGGATACTATGGCTACACCTTC. Translated: CASSVDGGYYGYTF.

This clonotype was recorded at least ten times. V and J are TRBV4-3 and TRBJ1-2, with D maybe TRBD1 (6 bases). V lost 0 bases and J 4 bases, leaving 15 bases between the germline ends. The CDR3 loop spans 16 amino acids. Germline V CDR1 and CDR2: LGHNA, YSLEER. Here the CDR3 reads CASSQDNRGHLYGYTF. As DNA, the CDR3 is TGCGCCAGCAGCCAAGATAATCGGGGACACCTCTATGGCTACACCTTC.

This clonotype was found many times. V gene TRBV5-8 combines with J gene TRBJ2-1; possibly TRBD1 or TRBD2 for D (5 bases each). Germline V gene data show CDR1 as SGHTS and CDR2 as YDEGEE. This CDR3 is built from 17 residues. The V gene lost 4 bases and the J gene lost 1 base, with 18 bases spanning the gap. CDR3 nucleotide sequence: TGTGCCAGCAGCACGGGTCCGAGGGGCGCTTCCTACAATGAGCAGTTCTTC. Its translation is CASSTGPRGASYNEQFF.

In this sample, this clonotype turned up many times. The chain combines TRBV6-1 with TRBJ1-1, with D possibly matching TRBD1 (5 bases). From germline, CDR1 is MNHNS and CDR2 SASEGT. The CDR3 length is 13 residues. V lost 6 bases, J lost 0 bases, and 8 bases lay in between. The CDR3 coding sequence is TGTGCCAGCAGAGGACACCTGAACACTGAAGCTTTCTTT. It codes for CASRGHLNTEAFF.

This clonotype was seen ten or more times. This chain uses TRBV27 with TRBJ2-1, with D possibly being TRBD1 (6 bases). The CDR3 has 15 residues. V lost 3 bases, J lost 4 bases, and 13 bases lay in between. The germline V gene has CDR1 MNHEY and CDR2 SMNVEV (reference sequence). The chain's CDR3 is CASSFRNRVYNEQFF. In nucleotides, the CDR3 is TGTGCCAGCAGTTTTAGGAACAGGGTTTACAATGAGCAGTTCTTC.

Note on this clonotype: The CDR3 ends on some other residue instead of the conserved phenylalanine or tryptophan, so this is likely a read error. The chain joins TRBV28 to TRBJ2-7; 7 bases map to TRBD1. Looked up from germline, CDR1 is MDHEN and CDR2 is SYDVKM. Losses at the gene ends were 5 bases for V and 7 bases for J; bases not matched to a gene: 17. The CDR3 loop spans 16 amino acids. In DNA, the CDR3 is TGTGCCAGCAGTAAAACGCCGGGACAGAGACTACGTGAGCAGTACCTC. Its protein product is CASSKTPGQRLREQYL.

The table lists this clonotype with a few counts. The chain carries TRBV24-1 and TRBJ2-7; D is ambiguous. The germline V gene has CDR1 KGHDR and CDR2 SFDVKD. V shed 3 bases and J shed 0 bases, with 5 bases lying between them. This CDR3 region has 13 residues. The CDR3 nucleotides read TGTGCCACCAGTGATAGAAGCTCCTACGAGCAGTACTTC. It yields the protein CATSDRSSYEQYF.

The sample holds many counts of this clonotype. The chain recombines TRBV7-8 with TRBJ1-6, with 9 positions matching TRBD1. Germline V gene sequence: CDR1 SGHVS, CDR2 FQNEAQ. The CDR3 extends over 16 amino acids. V lost 4 bases to trimming and J lost 5 bases; unmatched junction nucleotides: 6. Here the CDR3 reads CASSYSTGGDNSPLHF. DNA of the CDR3: TGTGCCAGCAGCTATTCGACAGGGGGGGATAATTCACCCCTCCACTTT.

For this clonotype: A read error is possible here, since a much larger clone lies one base away. This sequence joins TRBV6-9 and TRBJ2-7, with D unclear. The end of the DNA aligns better with TRBJ2-1, so the J call may be wrong. This CDR3 region has 14 residues. The germline gives CDR1 MNHGY, CDR2 SVAAGI. This CDR3 reads CASSYAAGSYEQFF. The DNA of the CDR3 is TGTGCCAGCAGTTACGCGGCAGGATCCTACGAGCAGTTCTTC.

This clonotype occurred a few times. J is TRBJ1-2 and V is TRBV6-5; possibly TRBD1 for D (5 bases). The CDR3 extends over 14 amino acids. CDR1 and CDR2 (germline): MNHEY, SVGAGI. Trimming shortened V by 2 bases and J by 12 bases, and 19 bases separated the two germline ends. For the CDR3, the DNA is TGTGCCAGCAGTTACAGTTCTGGAACAGGATCCAACACCTTC. This gives the protein CASSYSSGTGSNTF.

This clonotype was observed a few times. The chain links TRBV4-2 to TRBJ1-2; no firm D call. The CDR3 loop spans 14 amino acids. Per germline, CDR1 LGHNA and CDR2 YNFKEQ. V lost 2 bases, J lost 4 bases, and 11 bases lay in between. The CDR3 here is CASSQRLTFYGYTF. The CDR3 nucleotides are TGTGCCAGCAGCCAACGGTTAACCTTCTATGGCTACACCTTC.

The chain links TRBV6-1 to TRBJ2-1; 7 bases line up with TRBD2. This CDR3 is 14 amino acids long. The V gene end was trimmed by 6 bases and the J gene end by 4 bases; junction bases not matched to a gene: 6. Looked up from germline, CDR1 is MNHNS and CDR2 is SASEGT. The CDR3 region is CASSPTSAYNEQFF. The CDR3 DNA reads TGTGCCAGCAGCCCCACTAGCGCTTACAATGAGCAGTTCTTC.

This clonotype was recorded many times. The genes are TRBV30 and TRBJ1-1, with TRBD1 identical over 7 bases. Germline values: CDR1 GTSNPN, CDR2 SVGIG (reference sequence). CDR3 length: 11 amino acids. V lost 5 bases to trimming and J lost 9 bases; unmatched junction nucleotides: 6. CDR3 protein: CAWGDRVKAFF. The CDR3 nucleotides are TGTGCCTGGGGTGACAGGGTAAAAGCTTTCTTT.

This clonotype was seen many times. The chain uses TRBV28 and TRBJ1-1; possibly TRBD1 for D (5 bases). CDR1 is MDHEN, CDR2 SYDVKM, per germline. CDR3 size: 11 residues. V lost 6 bases and J lost 6, with 8 bases in between. CDR3 residues: CASSWGAEAFF. The DNA for the CDR3 is TGTGCCAGCAGCTGGGGGGCTGAAGCTTTCTTT.

This clonotype was recorded many times. The DNA for the CDR3 is TGTGCCAGTCTTAGCGGGTGGGGCACCGGGGAGCTGTTTTTT. Protein sequence: CASLSGWGTGELFF. The chain uses TRBV12-3 or TRBV12-4 and TRBJ2-2, with TRBD2 identical over 7 bases. This CDR3 has 14 residues. V dropped 9 bases and J dropped 4; count of bases not matched to a gene: 8.

This clonotype has more than one count but fewer than ten. The rearrangement joins TRBV5-4 to TRBJ2-1, with a possible D match to TRBD1 (5 bases). Trimming stripped 4 bases from V and 2 bases from J, with 10 bases between. Looked up from germline, CDR1 is SGHNT and CDR2 is YYREEE (reference sequence). The CDR3 is 14 amino acids. The CDR3 DNA reads as TGTGCCAGCAGCCCTGTACAGGCCTACAATGAGCAGTTCTTC. Its protein is CASSPVQAYNEQFF.

The chain recombines TRBV5-8 with TRBJ1-2; tentatively, D is TRBD1 (6 bases). The V gene lost 4 bases and the J gene lost 2 bases, with 18 bases spanning the gap. There are 16 residues in the CDR3. Per germline, CDR1 SGHTS and CDR2 YDEGEE. CDR3 sequence: CASSIYPGTSNYGYTF. Here the CDR3 DNA reads TGTGCCAGCAGCATATACCCCGGGACATCCAACTATGGCTACACCTTC.

This clonotype was observed at least ten times. V usage is TRBV20-1 and J usage is TRBJ2-5, with 7 bases aligning to TRBD2. Germline assignment: CDR1 DFQATT and CDR2 SNEGSKA (reference sequence). The V segment lost 6 bases and the J segment 5 bases; nucleotides outside the gene matches: 12. This CDR3 region has 14 residues. CDR3 protein: CSAPGGAGRETQYF. CDR3 DNA: TGCAGTGCCCCCGGGGGAGCGGGACGGGAGACCCAGTACTTC.

This chain joins TRBV4-3 and TRBJ2-3; no definite D call. The germline V gene encodes CDR1 LGHNA and CDR2 YSLEER. V dropped 0 bases and J dropped 2 bases, with 9 bases sitting between them. This CDR3 has 15 residues. The CDR3, as DNA: TGCGCCAGCAGCCAAGACAGTATCCTCACAGATACGCAGTATTTT. Translation gives CASSQDSILTDTQYF.